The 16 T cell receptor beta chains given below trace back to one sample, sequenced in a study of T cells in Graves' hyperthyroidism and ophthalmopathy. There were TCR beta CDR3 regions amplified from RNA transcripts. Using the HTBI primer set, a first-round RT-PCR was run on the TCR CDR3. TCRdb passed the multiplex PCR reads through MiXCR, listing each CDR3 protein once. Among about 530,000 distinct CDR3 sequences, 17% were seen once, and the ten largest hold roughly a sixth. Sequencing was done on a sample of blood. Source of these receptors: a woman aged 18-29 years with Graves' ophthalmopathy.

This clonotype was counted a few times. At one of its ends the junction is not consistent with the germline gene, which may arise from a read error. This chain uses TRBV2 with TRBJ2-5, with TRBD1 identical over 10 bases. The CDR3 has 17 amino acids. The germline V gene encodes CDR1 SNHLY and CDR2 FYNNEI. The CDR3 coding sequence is TGTACCAGCCCCTACTACCCCCCGGACAGGGGGGAAGAGACCCAGTACTTC. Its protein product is CTSPYYPPDRGEETQYF.

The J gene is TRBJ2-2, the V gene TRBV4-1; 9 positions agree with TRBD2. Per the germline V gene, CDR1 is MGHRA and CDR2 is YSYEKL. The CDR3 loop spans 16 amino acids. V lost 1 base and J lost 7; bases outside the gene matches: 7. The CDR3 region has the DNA TGCGCCAGCAGCCAAGTCCTAGCGGGACGGGGCGGGGAGCTGTTTTTT. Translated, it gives CASSQVLAGRGGELFF.

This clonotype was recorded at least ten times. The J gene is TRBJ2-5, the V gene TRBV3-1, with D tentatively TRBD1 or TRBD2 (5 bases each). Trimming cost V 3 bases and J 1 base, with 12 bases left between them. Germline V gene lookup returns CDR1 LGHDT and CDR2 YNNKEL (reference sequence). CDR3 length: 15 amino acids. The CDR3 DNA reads TGTGCCAGCAGCCAGGGGTGGGGGATCCAAGAGACCCAGTACTTC. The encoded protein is CASSQGWGIQETQYF.

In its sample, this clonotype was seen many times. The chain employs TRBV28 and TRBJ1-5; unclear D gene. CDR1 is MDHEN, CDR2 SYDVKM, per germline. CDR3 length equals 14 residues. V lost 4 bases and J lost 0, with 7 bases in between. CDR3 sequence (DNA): TGTGCCAGCAGTTCGAGTTTTAGCAATCAGCCCCAGCATTTT. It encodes CASSSSFSNQPQHF.

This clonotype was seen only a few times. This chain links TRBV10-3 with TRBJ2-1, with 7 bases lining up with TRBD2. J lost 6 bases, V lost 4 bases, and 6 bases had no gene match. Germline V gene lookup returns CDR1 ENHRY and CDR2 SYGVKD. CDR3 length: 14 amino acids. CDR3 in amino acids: CAISGGGDINEQFF. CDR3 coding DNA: TGTGCCATCAGTGGGGGGGGAGACATCAATGAGCAGTTCTTC.

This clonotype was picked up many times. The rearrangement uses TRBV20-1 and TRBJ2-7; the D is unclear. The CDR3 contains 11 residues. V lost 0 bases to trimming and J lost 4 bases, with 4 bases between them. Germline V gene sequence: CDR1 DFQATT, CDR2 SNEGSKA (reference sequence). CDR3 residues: CSARDGYEQYF. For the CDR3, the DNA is TGCAGTGCTAGAGATGGGTACGAGCAGTACTTC.

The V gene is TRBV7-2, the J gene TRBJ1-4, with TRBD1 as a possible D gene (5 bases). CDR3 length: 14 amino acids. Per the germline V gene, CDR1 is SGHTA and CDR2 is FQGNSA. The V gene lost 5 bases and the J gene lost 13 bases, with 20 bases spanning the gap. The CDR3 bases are TGTGCCAGCAGCGCGGCCGGGACCATGGGAGGACTGTTTTTT. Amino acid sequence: CASSAAGTMGGLFF.

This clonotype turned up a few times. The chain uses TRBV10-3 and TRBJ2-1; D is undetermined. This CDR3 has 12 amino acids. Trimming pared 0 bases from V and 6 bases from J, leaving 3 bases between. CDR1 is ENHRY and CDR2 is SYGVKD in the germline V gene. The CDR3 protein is CAISESSNEQFF. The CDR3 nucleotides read TGTGCCATCAGTGAGTCGAGCAATGAGCAGTTCTTC.

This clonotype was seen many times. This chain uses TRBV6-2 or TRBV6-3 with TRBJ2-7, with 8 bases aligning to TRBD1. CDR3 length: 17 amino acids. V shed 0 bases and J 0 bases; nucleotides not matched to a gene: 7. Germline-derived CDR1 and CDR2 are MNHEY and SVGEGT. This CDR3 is CASSYSIRGLNSYEQYF. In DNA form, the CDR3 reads TGTGCCAGCAGTTACTCCATCAGGGGGCTCAACTCCTACGAGCAGTACTTC.

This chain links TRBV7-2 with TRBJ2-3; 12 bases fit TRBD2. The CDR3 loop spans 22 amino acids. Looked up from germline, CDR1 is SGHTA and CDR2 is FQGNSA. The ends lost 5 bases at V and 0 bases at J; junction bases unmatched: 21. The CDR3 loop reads CASSQGFLMTSGRATSTDTQYF. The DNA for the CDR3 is TGTGCCAGCAGCCAAGGGTTCCTGATGACTAGCGGGAGAGCTACTAGCACAGATACGCAGTATTTT.

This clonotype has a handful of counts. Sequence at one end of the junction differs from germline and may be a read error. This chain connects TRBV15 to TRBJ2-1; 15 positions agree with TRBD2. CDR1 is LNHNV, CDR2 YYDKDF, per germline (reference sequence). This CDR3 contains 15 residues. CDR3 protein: CVTSRTSGGANEQFF. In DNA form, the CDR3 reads TGTGTCACCAGCAGGACTAGCGGGGGGGCCAATGAGCAGTTCTTC.

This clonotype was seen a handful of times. The CDR3 region has the DNA TGTGCCAGCAGGGAGGACAGGTCGATACCTAGCACAGATACGCAGTATTTT. Translating gives CASREDRSIPSTDTQYF. V and J are TRBV6-1 and TRBJ2-3; 7 positions agree with TRBD1. The junction had 12 bases not matched to a gene; V was cut back by 6 bases and J by 0 bases. This CDR3 is built from 17 residues. Germline-derived CDR1 and CDR2 are MNHNS and SASEGT.

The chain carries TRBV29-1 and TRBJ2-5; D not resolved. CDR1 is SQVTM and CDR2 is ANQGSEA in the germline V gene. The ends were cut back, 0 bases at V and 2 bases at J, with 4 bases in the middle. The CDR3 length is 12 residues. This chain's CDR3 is CSVEDNQETQYF. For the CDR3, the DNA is TGCAGCGTTGAAGACAATCAAGAGACCCAGTACTTC.

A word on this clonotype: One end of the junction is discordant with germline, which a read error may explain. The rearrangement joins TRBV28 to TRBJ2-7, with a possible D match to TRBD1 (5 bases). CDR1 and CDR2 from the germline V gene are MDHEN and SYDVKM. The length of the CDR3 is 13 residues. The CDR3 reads CASSQEQAYEQYF. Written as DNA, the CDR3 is TGCGCCAGCAGCCAGGAACAGGCCTACGAGCAGTACTTC.

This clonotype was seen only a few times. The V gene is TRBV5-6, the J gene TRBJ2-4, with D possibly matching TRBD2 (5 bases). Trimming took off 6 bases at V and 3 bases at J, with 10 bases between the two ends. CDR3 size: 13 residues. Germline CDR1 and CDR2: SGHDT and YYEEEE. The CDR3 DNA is TGTGCCAGCACCTATGGAGGCAAAAACATTCAGTACTTC. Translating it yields CASTYGGKNIQYF.

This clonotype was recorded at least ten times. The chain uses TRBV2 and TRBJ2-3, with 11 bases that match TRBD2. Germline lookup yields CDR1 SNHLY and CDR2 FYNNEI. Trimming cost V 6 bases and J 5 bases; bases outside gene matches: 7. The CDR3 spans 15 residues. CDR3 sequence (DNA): TGTGCCAGCAGGCGACTAGCGGGGACCATAGATACGCAGTATTTT. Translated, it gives CASRRLAGTIDTQYF.